This T cell receptor (beta chain) derives from a study of cytomegalovirus exposure and HLA in healthy donors. Study observations and caveats: Usually a TCR sequence was rare, but some public TCRs were found in many donors.

About this clone: No antigen is known for it.

In germline, CDR1 is SGDLS, CDR2 YYNGEE. Trimming took 0 bases from V and 3 from J, leaving 12 bases between them. The CDR3 has 15 residues. Profiling relied on immunoSEQ multiplex PCR, and the TCRdb table lists in-frame clones only, not all of them. The table lists approximately 200,000 clones, around 88% of them singletons, with 2.9% in the top ten. The genes are TRBV9 and TRBJ1-2; TRBD1 is a possible D gene (6 bases). The source material was PBMCs. The receptor was derived from a woman between 18 and 29 years old in good health and CMV-seronegative. The CDR3 loop is CASSVDPKGDYGYTF. The CDR3 coding sequence is TGTGCCAGCAGCGTAGACCCGAAGGGGGACTATGGCTACACCTTC.